This T cell receptor beta chain appears in the sequencing data of a study of blood T cell repertoires in COVID-19. Overall study: PBMCs, B-cell-depleted T cells, or T cells were the source of the cDNA or gDNA that made up the material.

Donors in Cohort 3 counted as recovered after two negative PCRs, clearance, or symptom resolution. Only in-frame clones appear in the TCRdb table, and some are missing; sequencing was by immunoSEQ multiplex PCR. Found here are about 380,000 clones, about 87% of them singletons; the top ten hold 1% to 1.5%. The CDR3 is made up of 14 amino acids. Trimming pared 8 bases from V and 4 bases from J, leaving 20 bases between. Germline-derived CDR1 and CDR2 are GTSNPN and SVGIG (reference sequence). Specimen: PBMCs or T cells enriched from blood (not recorded which). This chain joins TRBV30 and TRBJ1-2, with a weak D call TRBD1 (6 bases). This TCR was sampled from a man between 25 and 39 years old who had recovered from COVID-19. The CDR3 DNA sequence: TGTGCCCGGGAGGGGGACGACCCCCCCTATGGCTACACCTTC. Translated: CAREGDDPPYGYTF.